This T cell receptor beta chain stems from a study of blood T cell repertoires in COVID-19. TCRdb's table, derived via immunoSEQ multiplex PCR, lists solely in-frame clones and lacks some. Here the sample spans hundreds of thousands of clones, about 82% being singletons. Trimming pared 0 bases from V and 2 bases from J, leaving 12 bases between. The germline V gene encodes CDR1 WNHNN and CDR2 SYGVQD (reference sequence). The CDR3 is 16 amino acids. The sequence derives from a woman aged 50 to 60 with acute COVID-19. The genes are TRBV10-1 and TRBJ2-3; D possibly corresponds to TRBD2 (6 bases). The sample comprised PBMCs or T cells enriched from blood (not recorded which). CDR3 DNA sequence: TGCGCCAGCAGTGAGTCGGTCGGAGGGTACACAGATACGCAGTATTTT. It translates to CASSESVGGYTDTQYF.